The 12 T cell receptor beta chains below come from one sample, sequenced in a study of T cell responses to AZD1222 COVID-19 vaccine. Repertoires were generated with immunoSEQ multiplex PCR, while TCRdb's copy carries only in-frame clones and drops some. The sample lists about 76,000 clones, approximately 80% occurring once. The specimen comprised peripheral blood, sampled 28 days after the second dose of the MenACWY control vaccine. The origin of the receptors is an adult who received the MenACWY meningococcal vaccine as a control.

V gene TRBV2 combines with J gene TRBJ2-5, with D tentatively TRBD1 or TRBD2 (5 bases each). CDR1 SNHLY and CDR2 FYNNEI come from the germline V gene. The CDR3 is 13 residues long. Between the trimmed V and J ends, which lost 6 bases and 5 bases, there was a span of 13 bases. In DNA form, the CDR3 reads TGTGCCAGCAGAAGAGGGGTTGGGGAGACCCAGTACTTC. It yields the protein CASRRGVGETQYF.

CDR3 in amino acids: CASSGDRSYEQYF. CDR3 nucleotides: TGTGCCAGCAGTGGAGACAGATCCTACGAGCAGTACTTC. This chain uses TRBV2 with TRBJ2-7, with D tentatively TRBD1 (5 bases). This CDR3 spans 13 amino acids. Trimming took 4 bases from V and 1 from J, leaving 8 bases between them. CDR1 is SNHLY and CDR2 is FYNNEI in the germline V gene.

The V and J genes are TRBV4-3 and TRBJ2-2; D is unresolved. V was trimmed by 6 bases and J by 3 bases, leaving 11 bases between them. Germline V CDR1 and CDR2: LGHNA, YSLEER. The CDR3 runs to 14 residues. CDR3 in amino acids: CASSHRLDTGELFF. CDR3 DNA sequence: TGCGCCAGCAGTCATCGGTTGGACACCGGGGAGCTGTTTTTT.

This clone was picked up one time. The chain uses TRBV3-1 (or the pseudogene TRBV3-2) and TRBJ2-1; 13 bases agree with TRBD2. This CDR3 has 16 residues. The germline V gene has CDR1 LGHDT and CDR2 YNNKEL (reference sequence). V dropped 3 bases and J dropped 5; count of bases not matched to a gene: 4. The CDR3 coding sequence is TGTGCCAGCAGCCACGGACTAGCGGGAGTTGACAATGAGCAGTTCTTC. This gives the protein CASSHGLAGVDNEQFF.

The rearrangement joins TRBV29-1 to TRBJ1-1; D not resolved. Trimming removed 7 bases from V and 5 bases from J, with 8 bases in between. Germline assignment: CDR1 SQVTM and CDR2 ANQGSEA. This CDR3 region has 10 residues. The CDR3 is CSATSTEAFF. In DNA form, the CDR3 reads TGCAGCGCTACTTCTACTGAAGCTTTCTTT. Together with reference TRBV29-1 and TRBJ1-1, the CDR3 gives the full variable domain: SAVISQKPSRDICQRGTSLTIQCQVDSQVTMMFWYRQQPGQSLTLIATANQGSEATYESGFVIDKFPISRPNLTFSTLTVSNMSPEDSSIYLCSATSTEAFFGQGTRLTVV.

This sequence joins TRBV7-9 and TRBJ1-2; D is possibly TRBD1 (6 bases). Germline lookup yields CDR1 SEHNR and CDR2 FQNEAQ (reference sequence). The CDR3 is made up of 13 amino acids. Trimming left V 0 bases short and J 6 bases short, with 8 bases between. The DNA of the CDR3 is TGTGCCAGCAGCTTAGCTGGGGGCCATGGCTACACCTTC. Protein product: CASSLAGGHGYTF.

The chain joins TRBV5-1 to TRBJ1-3; the match to TRBD1 covers 7 bases. CDR3 length: 15 amino acids. CDR1 is SGHRS and CDR2 is YFSETQ in the germline V gene. The V segment lost 0 bases and the J segment 0 bases; nucleotides outside the gene matches: 0. This chain's CDR3 is CASSLGDSSGNTIYF. In DNA, the CDR3 is TGCGCCAGCAGCTTGGGGGACAGCTCTGGAAACACCATATATTTT. Full variable domain (rest looked up from reference TRBV5-1 and TRBJ1-3): KAGVTQTPRYLIKTRGQQVTLSCSPISGHRSVSWYQQTPGQGLQFLFEYFSETQRNKGNFPGRFSGRQFSNSRSEMNVSTLELGDSALYLCASSLGDSSGNTIYFGEGSWLTVV.

This chain links TRBV2 with TRBJ1-1, with 7 bases that match TRBD1. CDR1 SNHLY and CDR2 FYNNEI come from the germline V gene. The CDR3 has 13 amino acids. J lost 6 bases, V lost 7 bases, and 8 bases had no gene match. The CDR3 DNA is TGTGCCAGCATAGAGACCGGGACAGCTGAAGCTTTCTTT. Translation gives CASIETGTAEAFF.

The chain carries TRBV2 and TRBJ1-2; the D gene is possibly TRBD1 (5 bases). Germline CDR1 and CDR2: SNHLY and FYNNEI. The CDR3 spans 15 residues. V lost 2 bases, J lost 4 bases, and 14 bases lay in between. The CDR3 reads CASSEWGRRVYGYTF. CDR3 DNA: TGTGCCAGCAGTGAATGGGGGAGGAGAGTCTATGGCTACACCTTC.

The genes are TRBV19 and TRBJ2-1; TRBD1 might be the D (6 bases). The CDR3 is made up of 16 amino acids. V was clipped by 5 bases and J by 1 base, with 15 bases between them. Germline loops: CDR1 LNHDA, CDR2 SQIVND (reference sequence). The CDR3 coding sequence is TGTGCCAGTAGTGCCGACAGGTATGGGTCCTACAATGAGCAGTTCTTC. It encodes CASSADRYGSYNEQFF.

CDR3 sequence: CASSLFHRGSSGNTIYF. The DNA for the CDR3 is TGTGCCAGCTCACTCTTTCACAGGGGGAGCTCTGGAAACACCATATATTTT. The chain is built from TRBV18 and TRBJ1-3, with 8 bases fitting TRBD1. The J segment lost 0 bases and the V segment lost 4 bases, leaving 8 bases of the junction unmatched. The CDR3 extends over 17 amino acids. CDR1 and CDR2 from the germline V gene are KGHSH and LQKENI.

The J gene is TRBJ1-2, the V gene TRBV28, with D tentatively TRBD1 (5 bases). Between the trimmed V and J ends, which lost 5 bases and 4 bases, there was a span of 11 bases. The V gene's germline CDR1 is MDHEN and CDR2 SYDVKM. CDR3 length equals 13 residues. CDR3 DNA sequence: TGTGCCAGCAGTCCCCGACAGAGCTATGGCTACACCTTC. As protein: CASSPRQSYGYTF.